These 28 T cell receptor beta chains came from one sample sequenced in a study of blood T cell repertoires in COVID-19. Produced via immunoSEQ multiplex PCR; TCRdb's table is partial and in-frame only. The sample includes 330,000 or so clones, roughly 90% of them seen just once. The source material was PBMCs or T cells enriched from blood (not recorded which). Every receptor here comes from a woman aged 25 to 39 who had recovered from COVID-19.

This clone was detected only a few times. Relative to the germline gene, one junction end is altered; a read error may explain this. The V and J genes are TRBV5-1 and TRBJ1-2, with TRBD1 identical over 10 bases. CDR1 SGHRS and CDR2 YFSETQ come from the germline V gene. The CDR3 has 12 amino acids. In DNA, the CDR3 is TGCGCCAGCAGCCCAGGGACAGGGGCGAGCTCCTTC. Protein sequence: CASSPGTGASSF.

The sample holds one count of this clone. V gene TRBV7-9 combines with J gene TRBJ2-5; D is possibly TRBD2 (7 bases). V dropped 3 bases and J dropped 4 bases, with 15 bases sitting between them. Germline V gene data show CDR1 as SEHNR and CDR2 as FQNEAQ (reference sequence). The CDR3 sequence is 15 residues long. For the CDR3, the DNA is TGTGCCAGCAGCTTCGGGGGGCGAGTCCCAGAGACCCAGTACTTC. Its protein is CASSFGGRVPETQYF.

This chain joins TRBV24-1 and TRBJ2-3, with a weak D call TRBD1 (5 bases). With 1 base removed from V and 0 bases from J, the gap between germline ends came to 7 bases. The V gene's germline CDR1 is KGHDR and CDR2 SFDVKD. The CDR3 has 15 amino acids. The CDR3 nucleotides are TGTGCCACCAGTGATTTAACAGGTAGCACAGATACGCAGTATTTT. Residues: CATSDLTGSTDTQYF.

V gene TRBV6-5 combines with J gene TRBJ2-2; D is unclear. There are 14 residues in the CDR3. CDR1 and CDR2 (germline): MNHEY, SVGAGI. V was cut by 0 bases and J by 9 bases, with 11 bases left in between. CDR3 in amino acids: CASSYSARFWELFF. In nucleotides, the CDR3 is TGTGCCAGCAGTTACTCGGCCCGCTTCTGGGAGCTGTTTTTT.

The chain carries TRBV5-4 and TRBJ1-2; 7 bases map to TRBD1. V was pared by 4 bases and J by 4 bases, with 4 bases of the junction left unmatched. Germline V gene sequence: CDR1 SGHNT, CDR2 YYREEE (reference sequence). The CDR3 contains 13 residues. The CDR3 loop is CASSAPGGYGYTF. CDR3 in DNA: TGTGCCAGCAGCGCCCCAGGGGGCTATGGCTACACCTTC.

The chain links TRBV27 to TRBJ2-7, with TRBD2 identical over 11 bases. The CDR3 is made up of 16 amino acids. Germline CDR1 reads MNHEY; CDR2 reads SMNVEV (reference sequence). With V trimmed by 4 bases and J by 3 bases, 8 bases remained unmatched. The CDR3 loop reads CASSSLPTSGGYEQYF. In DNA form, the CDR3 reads TGTGCCAGCAGTTCCCTCCCTACTAGCGGGGGCTACGAGCAGTACTTC.

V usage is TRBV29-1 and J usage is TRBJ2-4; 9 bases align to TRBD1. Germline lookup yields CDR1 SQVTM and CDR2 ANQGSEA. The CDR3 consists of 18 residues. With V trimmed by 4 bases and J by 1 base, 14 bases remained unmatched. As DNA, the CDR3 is TGCAGCGTTGTCGGTGGGACAGGGATCGGTCAGGCCAAAAACATTCAGTACTTC. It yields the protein CSVVGGTGIGQAKNIQYF. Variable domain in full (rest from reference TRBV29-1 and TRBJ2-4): SAVISQKPSRDICQRGTSLTIQCQVDSQVTMMFWYRQQPGQSLTLIATANQGSEATYESGFVIDKFPISRPNLTFSTLTVSNMSPEDSSIYLCSVVGGTGIGQAKNIQYFGAGTRLSVL.

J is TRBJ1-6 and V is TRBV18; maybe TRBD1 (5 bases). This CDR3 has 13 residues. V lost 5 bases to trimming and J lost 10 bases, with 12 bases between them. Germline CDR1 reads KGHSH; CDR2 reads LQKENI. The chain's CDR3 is CASSTGWGSPLHF. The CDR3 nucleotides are TGTGCCAGCTCAACAGGCTGGGGCTCACCCCTCCACTTT.

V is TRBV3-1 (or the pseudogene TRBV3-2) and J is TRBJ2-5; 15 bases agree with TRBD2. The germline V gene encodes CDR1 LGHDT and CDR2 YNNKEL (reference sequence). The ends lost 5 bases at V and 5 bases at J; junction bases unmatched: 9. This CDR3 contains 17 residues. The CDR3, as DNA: TGTGCCAGCAGCTCGCGGACTAGCGGGGGGGTCGGGGAGACCCAGTACTTC. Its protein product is CASSSRTSGGVGETQYF.

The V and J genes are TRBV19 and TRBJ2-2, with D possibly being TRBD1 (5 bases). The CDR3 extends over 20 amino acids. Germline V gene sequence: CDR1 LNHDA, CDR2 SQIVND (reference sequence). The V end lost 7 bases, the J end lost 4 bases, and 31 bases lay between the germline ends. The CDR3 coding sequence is TGTGCCAGTACCAACCTACCTCCTGGATGGGAACAGGTGTCCACCGGGGAGCTGTTTTTT. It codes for CASTNLPPGWEQVSTGELFF.

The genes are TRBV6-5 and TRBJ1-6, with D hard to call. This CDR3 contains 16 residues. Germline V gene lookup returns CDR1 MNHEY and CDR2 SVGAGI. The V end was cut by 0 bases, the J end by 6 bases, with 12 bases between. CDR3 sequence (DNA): TGTGCCAGCAGTTACTCGAAGTACTACGGTAATTCACCCCTCCACTTT. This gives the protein CASSYSKYYGNSPLHF.

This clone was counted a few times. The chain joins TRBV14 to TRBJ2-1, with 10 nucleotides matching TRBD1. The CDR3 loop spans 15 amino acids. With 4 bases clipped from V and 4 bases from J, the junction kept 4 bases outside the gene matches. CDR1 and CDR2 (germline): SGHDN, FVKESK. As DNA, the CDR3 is TGTGCCAGCAGCCCCTGGGGACAGGGGTACAATGAGCAGTTCTTC. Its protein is CASSPWGQGYNEQFF.

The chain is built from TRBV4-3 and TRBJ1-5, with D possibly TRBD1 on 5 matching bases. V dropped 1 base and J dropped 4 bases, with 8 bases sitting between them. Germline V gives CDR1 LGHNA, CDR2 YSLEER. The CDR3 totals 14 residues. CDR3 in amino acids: CASSQATENQPQHF. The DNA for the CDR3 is TGCGCCAGCAGCCAAGCGACAGAAAATCAGCCCCAGCATTTT.

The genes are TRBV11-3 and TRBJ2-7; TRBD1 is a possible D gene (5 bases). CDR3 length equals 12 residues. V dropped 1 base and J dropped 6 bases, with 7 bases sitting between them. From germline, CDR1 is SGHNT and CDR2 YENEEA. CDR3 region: CASSLGTSEQYF. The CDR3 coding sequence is TGTGCCAGCAGCTTAGGGACAAGCGAGCAGTACTTC.

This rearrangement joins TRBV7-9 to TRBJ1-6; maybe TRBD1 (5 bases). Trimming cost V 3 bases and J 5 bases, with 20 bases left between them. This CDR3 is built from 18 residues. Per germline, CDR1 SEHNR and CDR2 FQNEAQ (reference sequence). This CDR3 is CASSFGTAGPSNNSPLHF. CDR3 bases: TGTGCCAGCAGCTTTGGGACCGCGGGACCAAGTAATAATTCACCCCTCCACTTT.

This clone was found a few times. The CDR3 loop is CATSTEKDRGAFF. The CDR3 region has the DNA TGTGCCACCAGCACCGAAAAGGACAGGGGGGCTTTCTTT. The chain has TRBV15 and TRBJ1-1; 10 bases line up with TRBD1. V was clipped by 4 bases and J by 11 bases; unmatched bases: 7. Germline V lookup: CDR1 LNHNV, CDR2 YYDKDF (reference sequence). The CDR3 is made up of 13 amino acids.

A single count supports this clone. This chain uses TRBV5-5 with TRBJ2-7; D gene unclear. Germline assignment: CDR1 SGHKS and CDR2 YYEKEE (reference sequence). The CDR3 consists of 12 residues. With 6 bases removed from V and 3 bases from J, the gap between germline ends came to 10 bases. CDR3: CASNTIYYEQYF. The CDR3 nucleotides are TGTGCCAGCAATACAATTTACTACGAGCAGTACTTC.

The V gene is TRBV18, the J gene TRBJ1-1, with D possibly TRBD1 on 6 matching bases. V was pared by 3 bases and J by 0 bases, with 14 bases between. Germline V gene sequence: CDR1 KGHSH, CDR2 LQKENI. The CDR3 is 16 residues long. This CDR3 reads CASSPRLQGLNTEAFF. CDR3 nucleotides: TGTGCCAGCTCACCTAGGCTCCAGGGGCTGAACACTGAAGCTTTCTTT.

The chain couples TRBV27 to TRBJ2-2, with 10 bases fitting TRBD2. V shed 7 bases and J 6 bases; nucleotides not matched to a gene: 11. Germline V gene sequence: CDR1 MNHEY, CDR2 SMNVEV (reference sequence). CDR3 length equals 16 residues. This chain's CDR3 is CASMVISGRGAGELFF. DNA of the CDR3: TGTGCCAGCATGGTGATAAGCGGGAGGGGTGCCGGGGAGCTGTTTTTT.

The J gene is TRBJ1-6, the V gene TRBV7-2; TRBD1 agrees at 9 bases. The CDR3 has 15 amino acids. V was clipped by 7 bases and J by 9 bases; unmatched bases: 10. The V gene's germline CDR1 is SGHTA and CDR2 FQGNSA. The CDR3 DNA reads TGTGCCAGCAATCAAGGGGGGACAGGGCTTTCACCCCTCCACTTT. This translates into CASNQGGTGLSPLHF.

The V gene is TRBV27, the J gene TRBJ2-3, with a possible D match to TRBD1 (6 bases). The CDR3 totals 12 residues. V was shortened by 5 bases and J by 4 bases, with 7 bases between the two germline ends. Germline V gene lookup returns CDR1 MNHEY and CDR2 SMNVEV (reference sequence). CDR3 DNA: TGTGCCAGCAGTAGACAGGCAGATACGCAGTATTTT. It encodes CASSRQADTQYF.

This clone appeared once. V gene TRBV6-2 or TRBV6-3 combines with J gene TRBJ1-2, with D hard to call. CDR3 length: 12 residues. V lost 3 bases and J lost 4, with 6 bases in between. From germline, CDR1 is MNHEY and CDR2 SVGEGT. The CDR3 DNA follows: TGTGCCAGCAGTTATTCCGGCTATGGCTACACCTTC. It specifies CASSYSGYGYTF.

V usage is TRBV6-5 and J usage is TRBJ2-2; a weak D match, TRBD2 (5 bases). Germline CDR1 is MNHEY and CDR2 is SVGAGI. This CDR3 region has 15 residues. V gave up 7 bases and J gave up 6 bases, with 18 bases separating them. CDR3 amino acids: CASKYGENLAGELFF. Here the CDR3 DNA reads TGTGCCAGCAAATATGGGGAGAACCTTGCCGGGGAGCTGTTTTTT.

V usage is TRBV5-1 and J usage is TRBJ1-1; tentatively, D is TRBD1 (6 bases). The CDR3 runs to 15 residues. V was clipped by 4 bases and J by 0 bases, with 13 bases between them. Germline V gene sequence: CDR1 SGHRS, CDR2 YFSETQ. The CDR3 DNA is TGCGCCAGCAGCAGGACAGAGGGATTGAACACTGAAGCTTTCTTT. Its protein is CASSRTEGLNTEAFF.

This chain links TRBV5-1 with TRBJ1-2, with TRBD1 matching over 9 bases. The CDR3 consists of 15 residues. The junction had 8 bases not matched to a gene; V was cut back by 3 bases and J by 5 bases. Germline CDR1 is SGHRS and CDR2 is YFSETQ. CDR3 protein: CASSWGLDRGYGYTF. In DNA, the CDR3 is TGCGCCAGCAGCTGGGGCCTAGACAGGGGGTATGGCTACACCTTC.

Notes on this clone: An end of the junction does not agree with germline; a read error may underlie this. CDR3 amino acids: CASAGGTAGRF. CDR3 coding DNA: TGTGCCAGCGCGGGGGGGACGGCGGGAAGGTTT. The V and J genes are TRBV6-5 and TRBJ1-5; weak D call: TRBD1 (5 bases). CDR1 and CDR2 (germline): MNHEY, SVGAGI. The CDR3 has 11 residues.

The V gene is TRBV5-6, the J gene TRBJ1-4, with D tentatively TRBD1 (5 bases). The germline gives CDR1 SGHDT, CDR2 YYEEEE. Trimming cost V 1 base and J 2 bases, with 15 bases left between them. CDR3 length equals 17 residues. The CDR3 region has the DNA TGTGCCAGCAGCTTGTCGACAGAAATGCCCACTAATGAAAAACTGTTTTTT. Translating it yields CASSLSTEMPTNEKLFF. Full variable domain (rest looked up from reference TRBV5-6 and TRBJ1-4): DAGVTQSPTHLIKTRGQQVTLRCSPKSGHDTVSWYQQALGQGPQFIFQYYEEEERQRGNFPDRFSGHQFPNYSSELNVNALLLGDSALYLCASSLSTEMPTNEKLFFGSGTQLSVL.

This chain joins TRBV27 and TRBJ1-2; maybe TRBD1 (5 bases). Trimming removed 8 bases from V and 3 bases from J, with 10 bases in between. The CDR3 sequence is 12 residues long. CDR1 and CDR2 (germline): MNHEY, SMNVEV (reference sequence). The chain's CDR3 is CASRGDDYGYTF. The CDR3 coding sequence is TGTGCCAGCCGGGGGGATGACTATGGCTACACCTTC.